This TCR beta chain emerged from a study of T cells expressing NK-cell markers. Study background: Seven sequenced donors out of eight were HCMV-seropositive, one seronegative. Findings and limits, study-wide: Five or six donors carried dominant NKG2C+ clonotypes that made up about 1.0-8% of their CD8+ T cells. In a few donors, these clonotypes also led the CD3+CD56-NKG2C+ fraction.

cDNA encoding TCR beta was synthesized via 5'RACE template switching incorporating UMIs. TCRdb re-called the 5' RACE reads; one entry per CDR3 protein, DNA not given. The repertoire shows approximately 440,000 distinct CDR3 sequences; the top ten hold more than 1.4%. Concerning this clonotype itself: The target antigen is unknown.

This CDR3 contains 18 residues. Germline V gene lookup returns CDR1 SGHRS and CDR2 YFSETQ. The clonotype originates from a woman in her fifties or sixties in good health. The source material was blood T cells: a sorted CD56 or NKG2C T cell subset, CD4+ or CD8+ T cells, or bulk PBMC T cells (not recorded which). The J gene is TRBJ1-1, the V gene TRBV5-1; lacking DNA, the TRBD1 call made by TCRdb goes unchecked. This CDR3 reads CASSSTGTPLVVDTEAFF.